Listed here is a single T cell receptor (beta chain). Germline loops: CDR1 SGHRS, CDR2 YFSETQ. V was shortened by 0 bases and J by 3 bases, with 14 bases between the two germline ends. This CDR3 contains 16 residues. Authors' methods: The assay estimated nucleated cells by amplifying reference gene primers. TCRdb's copy holds only in-frame clones and misses some; the assay was immunoSEQ multiplex PCR. V and J calls and clone size are given by that table; D and trimming were obtained from the DNA. The sample has approximately 140,000 clones, around four fifths seen once. This sample is drawn from a study of blood T cell repertoires in COVID-19.

V and J are TRBV5-1 and TRBJ2-3; no definite D call. The sequence was collected from a human donor in a cohort sampled during active COVID-19. Sequenced sample: peripheral blood. CDR3 loop: CASSLGHAKRTDTQYF. CDR3 DNA sequence: TGCGCCAGCAGCTTGGGGCATGCTAAGAGGACAGATACGCAGTATTTT.